The T cell receptor (beta chain) under discussion was sequenced for a study of low-dose radiotherapy and immunotherapy resistance in tumors. Study background: Cohort 2 received 1 Gy per fraction every two weeks, totaling 13 Gy over 26 weeks.

The CDR3 runs to 12 residues. Trimming left V 4 bases short and J 4 bases short, with 7 bases between. cDNA synthesis used a TRAV/TRBV-specific primer set for both chains. The authors ran around 18 PCR cycles to amplify TCRs with a constant-region primer and V-primer adapter. TCRdb redid the calling of the reads with MiXCR, one entry per CDR3 protein. Here the sample spans around 13,000 distinct CDR3 sequences, roughly 60% being singletons. The receptor was derived from a human donor with advanced metastatic prostate, ovarian, gallbladder or colorectal cancer (not recorded which). This table probably holds off-target reads from a library built for another chain. The chain recombines TRBV12-3 or TRBV12-4 with TRBJ1-2; D gene uncertain. The CDR3, as DNA: TGTGCCAGCAGTTCCCTCATCTATGGCTACACCTTC. Translation: CASSSLIYGYTF.